This T cell receptor beta chain stems from a study of identifying expanded T cells in peripheral blood. Generated by immunoSEQ multiplex PCR, the TCRdb table keeps only in-frame clones and is missing some. The sample lists approximately 90,000 clones, 75% to 90% occurring once. This receptor was identified in a person aged 18 to 75 in good health. Material: blood.

The CDR3: CASSFGAMNTEAFF. CDR3 nucleotide sequence: TGTGCCAGCAGCTTCGGGGCCATGAACACTGAAGCTTTCTTT. The genes are TRBV11-3 and TRBJ1-1; D may be TRBD1 (5 bases). The CDR3 sequence is 14 residues long. The ends were cut back, 3 bases at V and 0 bases at J, with 8 bases in the middle. Germline CDR1 and CDR2: SGHNT and YENEEA.